This record concerns one T cell receptor (beta chain) sequence. Antigen specificity is unknown. The data originate from a study of T cell responses to AZD1222 COVID-19 vaccine. Study overall: Some second doses came at about 4 weeks and others at about 12 weeks; these were pooled. Study-level points and caveats: Reportedly, close to half of spike-specific TCRs are directed against unmutated variant regions. Only after the peak T cell response were repertoires sampled.

This CDR3 contains 16 residues. Germline V gene sequence: CDR1 KGHSH, CDR2 LQKENI. The trim removed 6 bases at V and 6 bases at J, leaving 14 bases unmatched. Here immunoSEQ multiplex PCR was the method, and the copy in TCRdb shows in-frame clones only, minus some. Of about 140,000 clones in the sample, 80% to 90% were seen once. V and J are TRBV18 and TRBJ2-1; 7 nucleotides match TRBD2. The specimen comprised peripheral blood, sampled on day 0 of AZD1222 vaccination. The receptor was derived from an adult in good health. The CDR3 sequence: CASSQGAGTNLNEQFF. DNA of the CDR3: TGTGCCAGCTCCCAGGGCGCAGGGACTAACCTCAATGAGCAGTTCTTC.